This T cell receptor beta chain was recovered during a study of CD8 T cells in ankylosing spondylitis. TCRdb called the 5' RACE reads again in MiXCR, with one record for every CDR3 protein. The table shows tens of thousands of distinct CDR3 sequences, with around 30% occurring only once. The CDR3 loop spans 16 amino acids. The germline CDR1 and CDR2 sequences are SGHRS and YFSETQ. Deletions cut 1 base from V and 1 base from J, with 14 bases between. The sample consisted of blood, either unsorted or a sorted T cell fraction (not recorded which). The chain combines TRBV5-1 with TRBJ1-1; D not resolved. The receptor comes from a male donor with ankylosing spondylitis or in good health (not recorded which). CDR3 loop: CASSLQLGPQNTEAFF. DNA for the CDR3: TGCGCCAGCAGCTTGCAACTGGGCCCACAGAACACTGAAGCTTTCTTT.